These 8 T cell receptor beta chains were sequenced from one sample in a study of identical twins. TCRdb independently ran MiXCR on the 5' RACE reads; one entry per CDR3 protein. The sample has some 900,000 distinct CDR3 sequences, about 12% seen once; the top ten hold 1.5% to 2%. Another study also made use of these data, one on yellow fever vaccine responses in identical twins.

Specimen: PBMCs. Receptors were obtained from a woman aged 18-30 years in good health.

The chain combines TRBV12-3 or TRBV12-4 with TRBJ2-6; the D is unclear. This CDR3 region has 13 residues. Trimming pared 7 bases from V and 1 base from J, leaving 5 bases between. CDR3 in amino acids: CASILSGANVLTF. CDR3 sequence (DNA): TGTGCCAGCATCCTATCTGGGGCCAACGTCCTGACTTTC.

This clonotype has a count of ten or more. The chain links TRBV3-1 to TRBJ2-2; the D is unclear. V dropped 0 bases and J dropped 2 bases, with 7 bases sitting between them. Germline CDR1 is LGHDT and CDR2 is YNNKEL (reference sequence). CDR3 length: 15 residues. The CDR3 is CASSQDLGNTGELFF. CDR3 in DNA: TGTGCCAGCAGCCAAGATCTGGGTAACACCGGGGAGCTGTTTTTT.

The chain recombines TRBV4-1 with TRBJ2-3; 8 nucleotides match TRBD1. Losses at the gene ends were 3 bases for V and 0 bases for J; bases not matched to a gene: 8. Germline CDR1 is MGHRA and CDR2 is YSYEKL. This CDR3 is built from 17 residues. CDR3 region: CASSHIGQGASTDTQYF. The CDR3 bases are TGCGCCAGCAGCCACATAGGACAGGGCGCGAGCACAGATACGCAGTATTTT.

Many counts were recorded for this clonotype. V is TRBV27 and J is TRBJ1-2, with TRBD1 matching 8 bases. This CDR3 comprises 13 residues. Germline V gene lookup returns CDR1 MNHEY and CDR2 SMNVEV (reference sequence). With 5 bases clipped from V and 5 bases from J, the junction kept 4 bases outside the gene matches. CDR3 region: CASSLGTGYGYTF. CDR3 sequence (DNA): TGTGCCAGCAGTCTCGGGACAGGTTATGGCTACACCTTC.

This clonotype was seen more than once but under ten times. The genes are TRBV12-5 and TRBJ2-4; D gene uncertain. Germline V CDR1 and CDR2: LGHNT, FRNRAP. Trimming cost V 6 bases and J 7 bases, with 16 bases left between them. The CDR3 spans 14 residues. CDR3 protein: CASGRSGISNIQYF. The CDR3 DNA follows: TGTGCTAGTGGCCGTTCCGGTATATCGAACATTCAGTACTTC.

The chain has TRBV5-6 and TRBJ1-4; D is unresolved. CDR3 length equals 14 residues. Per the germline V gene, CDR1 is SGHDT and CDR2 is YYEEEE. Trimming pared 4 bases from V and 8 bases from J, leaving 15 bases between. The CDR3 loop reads CASSTVRGEEKLFF. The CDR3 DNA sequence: TGTGCCAGCAGCACGGTTCGAGGCGAAGAAAAACTGTTTTTT.

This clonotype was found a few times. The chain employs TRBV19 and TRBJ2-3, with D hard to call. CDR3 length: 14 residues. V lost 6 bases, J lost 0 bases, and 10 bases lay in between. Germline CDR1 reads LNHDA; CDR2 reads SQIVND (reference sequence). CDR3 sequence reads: CASSPFASTDTQYF. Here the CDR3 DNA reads TGTGCCAGTAGCCCTTTTGCTAGCACAGATACGCAGTATTTT.

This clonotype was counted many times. CDR3 region: CASSTSTEAFF. As DNA, the CDR3 is TGTGCCAGCAGTACCAGCACTGAAGCTTTCTTT. V gene TRBV6-5 combines with J gene TRBJ1-1, with unresolved D. V lost 5 bases to trimming and J lost 4 bases, with 5 bases between them. Per the germline V gene, CDR1 is MNHEY and CDR2 is SVGAGI. The CDR3 sequence is 11 residues long.